The clone carrying this T cell receptor (beta chain) was seen many times. Its antigen is unidentified. Germline loops: CDR1 LGHNA, CDR2 YSLEER. Trimming removed 0 bases from V and 4 bases from J, with 10 bases in between. The CDR3 sequence is 16 residues long. TCRdb re-called the 5' RACE reads through MiXCR, storing one row per CDR3 protein. The repertoire has about 460,000 distinct CDR3 sequences, about 5.7% of them found once; the top ten carry around 3.5%. The sample comes from a study of CD8 T cells in ankylosing spondylitis. Study findings and constraints: A motif of several highly homologous TCR beta variants was seen as apparently characteristic of ankylosing spondylitis blood.

Material: blood, either unsorted or a sorted T cell fraction (not recorded which). The chain employs TRBV4-3 and TRBJ2-6; no definite D call. The TCR comes from a male donor with ankylosing spondylitis. The CDR3 sequence is CASSQDLQSGANVLTF. CDR3 DNA: TGCGCCAGCAGCCAAGATTTGCAGTCCGGGGCCAACGTCCTGACTTTC.